The rows below give T cell receptor beta chains drawn from one sample of a study of blood T cell repertoires in COVID-19. The repertoire was sequenced with immunoSEQ multiplex PCR; TCRdb's copy has only in-frame clones and lacks some. The data contain about 60,000 clones, approximately 91% of them singletons. The sequenced material came from peripheral blood. These receptors were obtained from a man in his fifties with active COVID-19. Each CDR3 is given with its conserved first and last residue. The D gene is left open where the match is weak. A row's size may be missing; if present it is once, few, many or a size class.

D gene,J gene,clone size,V gene,CDR3 protein,CDR3 DNA
TRBD2,TRBJ2-5,NA,TRBV9,CASSVAPSGGLQETQYF,TGTGCCAGCAGCGTAGCTCCGAGCGGGGGTTTACAAGAGACCCAGTACTTC
TRBD1,TRBJ1-2,once,TRBV6-2/TRBV6-3,CASSHSGTGQGYTF,TGTGCCAGCAGTCACTCCGGGACAGGGCAAGGCTACACCTTC
NA,TRBJ1-2,NA,TRBV6-5,CASSRATGNYGYTF,TGTGCCAGCAGTAGGGCCACAGGGAACTATGGCTACACCTTC
TRBD2,TRBJ2-5,NA,TRBV7-2,CASSPSGGEGTQYF,TGTGCCAGCAGCCCTAGCGGGGGGGAAGGGACCCAGTACTTC
NA,TRBJ2-2,few,TRBV24-1,CATSAGTNTGELFF,TGTGCCACCAGTGCAGGGACGAACACCGGGGAGCTGTTTTTT
TRBD1,TRBJ1-2,NA,TRBV30,CASSWAGGFYGYTF,TGTGCCTCGTCTTGGGCAGGGGGATTTTATGGCTACACCTTC
NA,TRBJ2-5,NA,TRBV25-1,CASSELRVGTQYF,TGTGCCAGCAGTGAATTGAGGGTTGGGACCCAGTACTTC
TRBD2,TRBJ2-5,NA,TRBV7-2,CASGTSGGRETQYF,TGTGCCAGCGGAACTAGCGGGGGCAGAGAGACCCAGTACTTC
TRBD2,TRBJ2-1,few,TRBV11-2,CASSLVIGLADYEQFF,TGTGCCAGCAGCTTAGTCATTGGACTAGCGGATTATGAGCAGTTCTTC
NA,TRBJ1-1,NA,TRBV11-3,CASSLGGQGEAFF,TGTGCCAGCAGCTTGGGGGGGCAGGGTGAAGCTTTCTTT
TRBD1,TRBJ1-1,NA,TRBV4-3,CASSAGTVNTEAFF,TGCGCCAGCAGCGCCGGGACAGTGAACACTGAAGCTTTCTTT
TRBD1,TRBJ2-2,NA,TRBV5-6,CASSDFDRGRTGELFF,TGTGCCAGCAGCGACTTCGACAGGGGAAGGACCGGGGAGCTGTTTTTT
TRBD2,TRBJ2-7,NA,TRBV5-1,CASSWAGGAREQYF,TGCGCCAGCAGCTGGGCCGGGGGGGCGCGCGAGCAGTACTTC
TRBD1,TRBJ1-1,NA,TRBV29-1,CSAVTGNIEGNTEAFF,TGCAGCGCCGTGACAGGGAATATTGAAGGGAACACTGAAGCTTTCTTT
NA,TRBJ2-3,NA,TRBV19,CASSTGLKGADTQYF,TGTGCCAGTAGTACCGGCCTAAAGGGGGCAGATACGCAGTATTTT
TRBD2,TRBJ2-3,NA,TRBV5-1,CASSPSGGGTDTQYF,TGCGCCAGCAGCCCCTCGGGGGGGGGCACAGATACGCAGTATTTT
NA,TRBJ1-5,NA,TRBV18,CASSPNIGDIQPQHF,TGTGCCAGCTCACCAAACATAGGGGATATTCAGCCCCAGCATTTT
NA,TRBJ2-7,NA,TRBV10-3,CAAAPDPLEQYF,TGTGCCGCGGCCCCCGACCCACTCGAGCAGTACTTC
TRBD1,TRBJ1-5,NA,TRBV7-9,CASSPLGTGSQPQHF,TGTGCCAGCAGCCCTCTCGGGACAGGGAGTCAGCCCCAGCATTTT
NA,TRBJ1-1,NA,TRBV7-9,CASSPPGRMNTEAFF,TGTGCCAGCAGCCCTCCAGGGAGGATGAACACTGAAGCTTTCTTT
NA,TRBJ1-3,NA,TRBV6-4,CASSDKDRPSGNTIYF,TGTGCCAGCAGTGACAAAGACAGACCCTCTGGAAACACCATATATTTT
NA,TRBJ1-4,NA,TRBV5-1,CASSLVGAREKLFF,TGCGCCAGCAGCTTGGTAGGGGCACGTGAAAAACTGTTTTTT
TRBD1,TRBJ1-1,few,TRBV6-5,CASSPAGTGGTEAFF,TGTGCCAGCAGTCCTGCCGGGACAGGGGGCACTGAAGCTTTCTTT
NA,TRBJ1-4,NA,TRBV4-1,CASSHGEASEKLFF,TGCGCCAGCAGCCATGGGGAGGCAAGTGAAAAACTGTTTTTT
TRBD1,TRBJ2-3,NA,TRBV4-1,CASSQDLTGGTDTQYF,TGCGCCAGCAGCCAAGATTTGACAGGGGGCACAGATACGCAGTATTTT
NA,TRBJ2-7,NA,TRBV5-5,CASSLGAGRYEQYF,TGTGCCAGCAGCTTGGGGGCAGGGAGGTACGAGCAGTACTTC
NA,TRBJ2-5,once,TRBV24-1,CATSDSRSPGQGETQYF,TGTGCCACCAGTGATTCAAGGTCCCCGGGACAAGGAGAGACCCAGTACTTC
NA,TRBJ1-1,NA,TRBV11-1,CASRGGLNTEAFF,TGTGCCTCCCGGGGGGGACTGAACACTGAAGCTTTCTTT
NA,TRBJ1-6,NA,TRBV9,CASSPSGGSYSPLHF,TGTGCCAGCAGCCCCAGCGGGGGGTCCTATTCACCCCTCCACTTT
NA,TRBJ2-2,NA,TRBV7-3,CASSPGRGTGELFF,TGTGCCAGCAGCCCCGGAAGGGGCACCGGGGAGCTGTTTTTT
NA,TRBJ2-2,NA,TRBV15,CATSRDSVTGELFF,TGTGCCACCAGCAGAGATAGCGTCACCGGGGAGCTGTTTTTT
TRBD2,TRBJ2-6,NA,TRBV15,CATSRDSRGGSGANVLTF,TGTGCCACCAGCAGAGATTCTCGGGGGGGCTCTGGGGCCAACGTCCTGACTTTC
NA,TRBJ1-1,NA,TRBV12-3/TRBV12-4,CASSFVGEKAFF,TGTGCCAGCAGTTTTGTAGGGGAAAAAGCTTTCTTT
TRBD2,TRBJ2-5,NA,TRBV11-2,CASSLAGTSGLETQYF,TGTGCCAGCAGCTTGGCCGGGACTAGCGGACTGGAGACCCAGTACTTC
NA,TRBJ1-5,NA,TRBV7-8,CASSLQLSNQPQHF,TGTGCCAGCAGCTTGCAGTTGAGCAATCAGCCCCAGCATTTT
NA,TRBJ2-7,NA,TRBV7-2,CASSLAGQGLYEQYF,TGTGCCAGCAGCTTAGCGGGGCAGGGGCTCTACGAGCAGTACTTC
NA,TRBJ2-2,NA,TRBV6-5,CASKDSNTGELFF,TGTGCCAGCAAGGACTCCAACACCGGGGAGCTGTTTTTT
TRBD1,TRBJ2-7,NA,TRBV2,CASSSGTGSYEQYF,TGTGCCAGCAGTTCCGGGACAGGCTCCTACGAGCAGTACTTC